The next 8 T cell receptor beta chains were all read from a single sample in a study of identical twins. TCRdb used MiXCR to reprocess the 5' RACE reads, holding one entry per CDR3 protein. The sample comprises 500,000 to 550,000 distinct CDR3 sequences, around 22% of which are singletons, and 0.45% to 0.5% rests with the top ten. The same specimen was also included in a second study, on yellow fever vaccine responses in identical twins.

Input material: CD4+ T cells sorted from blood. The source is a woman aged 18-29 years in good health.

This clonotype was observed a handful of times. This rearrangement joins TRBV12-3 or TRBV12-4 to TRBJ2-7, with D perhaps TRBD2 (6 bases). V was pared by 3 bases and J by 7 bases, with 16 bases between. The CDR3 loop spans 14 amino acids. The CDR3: CASSFSLARSEQYF. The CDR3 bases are TGTGCCAGCAGTTTTTCCCTAGCGCGGTCAGAGCAGTACTTC.

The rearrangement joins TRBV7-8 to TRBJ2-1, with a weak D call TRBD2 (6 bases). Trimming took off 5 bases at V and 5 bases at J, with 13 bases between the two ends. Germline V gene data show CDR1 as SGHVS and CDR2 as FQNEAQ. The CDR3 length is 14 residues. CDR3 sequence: CASSAGLGDNEQFF. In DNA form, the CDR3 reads TGTGCCAGCAGCGCGGGACTGGGGGACAATGAGCAGTTCTTC.

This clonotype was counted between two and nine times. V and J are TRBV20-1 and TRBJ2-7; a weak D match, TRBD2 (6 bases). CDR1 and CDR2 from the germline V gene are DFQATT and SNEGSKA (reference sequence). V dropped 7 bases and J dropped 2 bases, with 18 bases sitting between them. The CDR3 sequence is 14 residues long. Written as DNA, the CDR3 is TGCAGTGTCCGGCGGGGAGAGCCCCCCTACGAGCAGTACTTC. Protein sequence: CSVRRGEPPYEQYF.

The CDR3 loop is CASSPAPLGTQYF. DNA of the CDR3: TGTGCCAGCAGTCCGGCCCCACTGGGGACCCAGTACTTC. The genes are TRBV2 and TRBJ2-5; no firm D call. The length of the CDR3 is 13 residues. CDR1 is SNHLY, CDR2 FYNNEI, per germline. V was shortened by 5 bases and J by 7 bases, with 14 bases between the two germline ends. The entire variable domain, with the rest obtained from reference TRBV2 and TRBJ2-5, is as follows: EPEVTQTPSHQVTQMGQEVILRCVPISNHLYFYWYRQILGQKVEFLVSFYNNEISEKSEIFDDQFSVERPDGSNFTLKIRSTKLEDSAMYFCASSPAPLGTQYFGPGTRLLVL.

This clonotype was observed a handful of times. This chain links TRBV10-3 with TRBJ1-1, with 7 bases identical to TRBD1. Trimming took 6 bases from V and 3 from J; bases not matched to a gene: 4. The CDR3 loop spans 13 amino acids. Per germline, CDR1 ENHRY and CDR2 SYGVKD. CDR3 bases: TGTGCCATCAGACAGGGGAGGTACACTGAAGCTTTCTTT. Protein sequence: CAIRQGRYTEAFF.

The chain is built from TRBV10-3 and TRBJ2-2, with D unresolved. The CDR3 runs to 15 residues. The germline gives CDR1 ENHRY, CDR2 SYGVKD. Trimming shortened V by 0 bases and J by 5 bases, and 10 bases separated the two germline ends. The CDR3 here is CAISESSRLTGELFF. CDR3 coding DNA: TGTGCCATCAGTGAGTCGAGTCGGCTTACCGGGGAGCTGTTTTTT.

In nucleotides, the CDR3 is TGTGCCAAGATCGTTGGTGGCCCCACAGATACGCAGTATTTT. This translates into CAKIVGGPTDTQYF. V is TRBV12-3 or TRBV12-4 and J is TRBJ2-3; D not resolved. V gave up 10 bases and J gave up 2 bases, with 16 bases separating them. This CDR3 contains 14 residues.

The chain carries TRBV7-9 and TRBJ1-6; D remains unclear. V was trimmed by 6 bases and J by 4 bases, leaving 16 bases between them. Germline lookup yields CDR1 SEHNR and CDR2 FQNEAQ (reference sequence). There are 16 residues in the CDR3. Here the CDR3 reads CASSTLDGSYNSPLHF. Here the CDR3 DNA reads TGTGCCAGCAGTACGTTGGATGGATCTTATAATTCACCCCTCCACTTT. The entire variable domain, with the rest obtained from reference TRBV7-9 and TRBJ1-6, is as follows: DTGVSQNPRHKITKRGQNVTFRCDPISEHNRLYWYRQTLGQGPEFLTYFQNEAQLEKSRLLSDRFSAERPKGSFSTLEIQRTEQGDSAMYLCASSTLDGSYNSPLHFGNGTRLTVT.